These T cell receptor beta chains were read from a single sample in a study of T-cell memory formation after mild COVID-19. Each CDR3 protein gets one entry after TCRdb re-called the 5' RACE reads with MiXCR. Among hundreds of thousands of distinct CDR3 sequences listed, less than 25% were seen once. The sequencing sample was made of PBMCs or a T cell subset sorted from them (not recorded which). The receptors shown here come from an adult woman who had mild COVID-19 (a few samples of this study predate the infection). Cell type and time point are not known. The CDR3 runs from the conserved cysteine through the conserved F or W. Fields, in order: V gene, J gene, clone size, D gene, CDR3 DNA, CDR3 protein. D genes are given only for firm matches. Clone size is stated in some rows and not others, as once, few, many or a class when expanded.

TRBV9	TRBJ2-7	few	-	TGTGCCAGCAGCGTAGGAGGGAGAGGGGCCTACGAGCAGTACTTC	CASSVGGRGAYEQYF
TRBV9	TRBJ2-3	few	-	TGTGCCAGCAGCCCTCGGGACCTACGACTCACAGATACGCAGTATTTT	CASSPRDLRLTDTQYF
TRBV2	TRBJ2-7	-	TRBD1	TGTGCCAGCAGGCCGGACAGGGGGGGCTCCTACGAGCAGTACTTC	CASRPDRGGSYEQYF
TRBV20-1	TRBJ1-4	-	-	TGCAGTGCTAGAGCGGCAGGGAGGAGGGAAAAACTGTTTTTT	CSARAAGRREKLFF
TRBV7-3	TRBJ2-2	-	TRBD2	TGTGCCAGCAGCCAAACCCGACCGGGACTAGCTGCAACCGGGGAGCTGTTTTTT	CASSQTRPGLAATGELFF
TRBV9	TRBJ2-7	-	-	TGTGCCAGCAGCGTAGGAGAAGGCTACTCCTACGAGCAGTACTTC	CASSVGEGYSYEQYF
TRBV5-4	TRBJ2-4	many	TRBD2	TGTGCCAGCAGCGCGGGACTAGCGGGAACGAACATTCAGTACTTC	CASSAGLAGTNIQYF
TRBV5-1	TRBJ2-3	few	-	TGCGCCAGCAGCGTCACAGGGTGGAACACAGATACGCAGTATTTT	CASSVTGWNTDTQYF
TRBV7-9	TRBJ1-1	few	-	TGTGCCAGCAGCCAAAACGGTGGGGCTGAAGCTTTCTTT	CASSQNGGAEAFF
TRBV12-3/TRBV12-4	TRBJ1-2	few	-	TGTGCCAGCAGTTCCCGTCTCAGAAACTATGGCTACACCTTC	CASSSRLRNYGYTF
TRBV5-5	TRBJ1-1	few	-	TGTGCCAGCAGCATCATGAGCGGTCGCACTGAAGCTTTCTTT	CASSIMSGRTEAFF
TRBV20-1	TRBJ2-1	-	-	TGCAGTGCGATCCGGGACCCCACCCCCTATGAGCAGTTCTTC	CSAIRDPTPYEQFF
TRBV4-1	TRBJ1-5	few	-	TGCGCCAGCAGCCAAGTAGGAAGACAGGCGAATCAGCCCCAGCATTTT	CASSQVGRQANQPQHF
TRBV11-2	TRBJ2-2	-	-	TGTGCCAGCATCCCATTTTTGACAGCCAACACCGGGGAGCTGTTTTTT	CASIPFLTANTGELFF
TRBV2	TRBJ2-1	-	-	TGTGCCAGCCTCAGAGGGCTAGCGAGCCATGAGCAGTTCTTC	CASLRGLASHEQFF
TRBV7-7	TRBJ2-5	-	-	TGTGCCAGCAGCTTATCACCGGGGGAGACCCAGTACTTC	CASSLSPGETQYF
TRBV7-3	TRBJ2-5	-	-	TGTGCCAGCAGCTTCAAGCAGGGGGGGCAAGAGACCCAGTACTTC	CASSFKQGGQETQYF
TRBV5-1	TRBJ2-2	few	-	TGCGCCAGCAGCTTGGCAGCGGAGGGGCAAATCGGCGGGGAGCTGTTTTTT	CASSLAAEGQIGGELFF
TRBV5-1	TRBJ2-7	-	-	TGCGCCAGCAGCTTGGTGTGGGGAGAGCAGTACTTC	CASSLVWGEQYF
TRBV12-3/TRBV12-4	TRBJ1-2	few	TRBD1	TGTGCCAGCAGGTTATCGACAGGGGGCATTGCCTATGGCTACACCTTC	CASRLSTGGIAYGYTF
TRBV6-2/TRBV6-3	TRBJ1-2	-	-	TGTGCCAGCAGCTACGGGACAAAAGGCTACACCTTC	CASSYGTKGYTF
TRBV6-5	TRBJ2-2	-	-	TGTGCCAGCAGTCCCGCCGGTTTCACACTCACCGGGGAGCTGTTTTTT	CASSPAGFTLTGELFF
TRBV30	TRBJ2-1	-	-	TGTGCCTGGATGATCTATAGTAATGAGCAGTTCTTC	CAWMIYSNEQFF
TRBV6-6	TRBJ2-6	-	TRBD2	TGTGCCAGCAGCGGACTAGCGGGTCTAGGTGGGGCCAACGTCCTGACTTTC	CASSGLAGLGGANVLTF
TRBV12-3/TRBV12-4	TRBJ2-3	few	TRBD1	TGTGCCAGCAGTTCAGGGGGCCTGAGAGATACGCAGTATTTT	CASSSGGLRDTQYF
TRBV5-1	TRBJ2-7	many	-	TGCGCCAGCAGCTTAGGCAGGGAGGCCTACGAGCAGTACTTC	CASSLGREAYEQYF
TRBV6-5	TRBJ2-7	few	TRBD1	TGTGCCAGCAGGATGACAGGGACAAACGCCTACGAGCAGTACTTC	CASRMTGTNAYEQYF
TRBV15	TRBJ2-5	few	TRBD2	TGTGCCACCAGCAGAGATCCCGCTAGCGGGGTGGAGACCCAGTACTTC	CATSRDPASGVETQYF
TRBV27	TRBJ2-7	-	-	TGTGCCAGCAGGGCACCTGAGGTGATTTACGAGCAGTACTTC	CASRAPEVIYEQYF
TRBV2	TRBJ2-1	-	-	TGTGCCAGCAGTGAAAACGGGGGGACAATAAATGAGCAGTTCTTC	CASSENGGTINEQFF
TRBV7-6	TRBJ1-1	few	-	TGTGCCAGCAGCACCCGAGGTGGAGGGTTGAACACTGAAGCTTTTTTT	CASSTRGGGLNTEAFF
TRBV24-1	TRBJ2-1	few	-	TGTGCCACCAGTGATTTGCGGTTTGGGGGAAACAATGAGCAGTTCTTC	CATSDLRFGGNNEQFF
TRBV12-3/TRBV12-4	TRBJ1-5	-	-	TGTGCCAGCCGCTTTGGGGGGGCGAGCAATCAGCCCCAGCATTTT	CASRFGGASNQPQHF
TRBV10-3	TRBJ2-5	-	TRBD2	TGTGCCATCAGTCCGTGGGGGGAACTAGCGGGACACCAAGAGACCCAGTACTTC	CAISPWGELAGHQETQYF
TRBV29-1	TRBJ2-2	-	-	TGCAGCGTTGACGGCGGGATGGTCACCGGGGAGCTGTTTTTT	CSVDGGMVTGELFF
TRBV7-9	TRBJ2-7	few	TRBD1	TGTGCCAGCAGCGACCACGGGACAGGGGGCTACGAGCAGTACTTC	CASSDHGTGGYEQYF
TRBV12-3/TRBV12-4	TRBJ1-2	-	-	TGTGCCAGCAGTTTACGGGACACCTATGGCTACACCTTC	CASSLRDTYGYTF
TRBV12-3/TRBV12-4	TRBJ2-7	few	-	TGTGCCAGCAGTCCGGGTCGATCCACCGAGCAGTACTTC	CASSPGRSTEQYF
TRBV7-2	TRBJ2-3	-	-	TGTGCCAGCAGCTCTCAACTAGCCAGGGGGGCAGATACGCAGTATTTT	CASSSQLARGADTQYF
TRBV3-1	TRBJ2-7	-	TRBD1	TGTGCCAGCAGCTCCCAACTGACAGGGTTCGAGCAGTACTTC	CASSSQLTGFEQYF
TRBV9	TRBJ2-7	once	TRBD1	TGTGCCAGCAGCGGGACCGGGACAGGGGTCCCCTACGAGCAGTACTTC	CASSGTGTGVPYEQYF
TRBV20-1	TRBJ2-7	-	-	TGCAGTGCTAACCCGGCCGACGCTCTCTCCTACGAGCAGTACTTC	CSANPADALSYEQYF
TRBV20-1	TRBJ2-7	-	-	TGCAGTACCCTTAGGGAGTACGAGCAGTACTTC	CSTLREYEQYF
TRBV7-6	TRBJ1-2	few	-	TGTGCCAGCAGCTTAGTTGTTATGGATGGGGTCAGCGCCGATCACTATGGCTACACCTTC	CASSLVVMDGVSADHYGYTF
TRBV6-1	TRBJ1-2	-	-	TGTGCCAGCAACCTCGGCGCGGAGGGTGGCTACACCTTC	CASNLGAEGGYTF